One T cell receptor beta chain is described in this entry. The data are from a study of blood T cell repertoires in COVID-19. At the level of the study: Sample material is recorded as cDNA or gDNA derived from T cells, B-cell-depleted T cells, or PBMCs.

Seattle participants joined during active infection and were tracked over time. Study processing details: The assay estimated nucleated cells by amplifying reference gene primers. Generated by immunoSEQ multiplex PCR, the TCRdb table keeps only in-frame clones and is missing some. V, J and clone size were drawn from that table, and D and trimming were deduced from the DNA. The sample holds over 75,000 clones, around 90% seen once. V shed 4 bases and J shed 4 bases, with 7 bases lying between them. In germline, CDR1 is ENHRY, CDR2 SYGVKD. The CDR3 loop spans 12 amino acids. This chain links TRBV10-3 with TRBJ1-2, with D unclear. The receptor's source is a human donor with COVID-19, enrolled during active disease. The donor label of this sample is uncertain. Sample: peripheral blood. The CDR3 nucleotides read TGTGCCATCAGTGTCACGGGCTATGGCTACACCTTC. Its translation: CAISVTGYGYTF.